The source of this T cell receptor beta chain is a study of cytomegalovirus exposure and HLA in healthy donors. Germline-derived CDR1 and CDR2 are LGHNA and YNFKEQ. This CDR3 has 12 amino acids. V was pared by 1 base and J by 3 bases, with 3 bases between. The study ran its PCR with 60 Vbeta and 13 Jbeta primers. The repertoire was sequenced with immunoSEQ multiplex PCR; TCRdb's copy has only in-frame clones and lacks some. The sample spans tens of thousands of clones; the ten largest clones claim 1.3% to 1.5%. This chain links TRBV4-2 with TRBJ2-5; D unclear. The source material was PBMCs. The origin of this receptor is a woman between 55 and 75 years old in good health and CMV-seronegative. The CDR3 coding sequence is TGTGCCAGCAGCCAAGTAGAAGAGACCCAGTACTTC. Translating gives CASSQVEETQYF.